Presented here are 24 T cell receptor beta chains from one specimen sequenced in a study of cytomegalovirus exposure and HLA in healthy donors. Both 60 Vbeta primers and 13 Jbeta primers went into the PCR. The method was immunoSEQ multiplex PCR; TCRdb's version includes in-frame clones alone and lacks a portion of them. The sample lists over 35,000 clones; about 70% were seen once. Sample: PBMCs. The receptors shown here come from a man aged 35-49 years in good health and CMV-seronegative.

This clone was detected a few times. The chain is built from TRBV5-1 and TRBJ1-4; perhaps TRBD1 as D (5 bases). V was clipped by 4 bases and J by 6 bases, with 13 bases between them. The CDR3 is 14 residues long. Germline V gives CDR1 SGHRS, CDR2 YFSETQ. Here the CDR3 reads CASSENTGDEKLFF. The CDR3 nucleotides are TGCGCCAGCAGCGAGAACACAGGCGATGAAAAACTGTTTTTT.

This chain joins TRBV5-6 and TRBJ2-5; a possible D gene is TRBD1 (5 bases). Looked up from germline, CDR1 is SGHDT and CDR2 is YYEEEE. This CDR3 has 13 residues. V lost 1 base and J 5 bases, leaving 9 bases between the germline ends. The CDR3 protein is CASSLPGRETQYF. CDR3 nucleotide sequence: TGTGCCAGCAGCTTGCCAGGGCGGGAGACCCAGTACTTC.

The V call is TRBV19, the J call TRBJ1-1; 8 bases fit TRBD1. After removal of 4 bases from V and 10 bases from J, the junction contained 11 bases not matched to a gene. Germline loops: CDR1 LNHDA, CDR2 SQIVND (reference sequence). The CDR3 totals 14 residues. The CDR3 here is CASSTTPGQGAAFF. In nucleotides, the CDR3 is TGTGCCAGTAGTACAACGCCCGGACAGGGCGCAGCTTTCTTT.

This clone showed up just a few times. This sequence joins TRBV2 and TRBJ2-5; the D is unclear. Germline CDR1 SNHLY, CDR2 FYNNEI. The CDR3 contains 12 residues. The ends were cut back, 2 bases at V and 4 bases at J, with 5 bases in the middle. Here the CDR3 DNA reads TGTGCCAGCAGTGAACCGAGAGAGACCCAGTACTTC. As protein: CASSEPRETQYF.

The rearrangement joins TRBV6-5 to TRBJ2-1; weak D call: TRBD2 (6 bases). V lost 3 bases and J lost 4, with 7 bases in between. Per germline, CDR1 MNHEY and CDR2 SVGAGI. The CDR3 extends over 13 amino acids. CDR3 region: CASSYGGYNEQFF. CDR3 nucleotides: TGTGCCAGCAGTTATGGGGGGTACAATGAGCAGTTCTTC.

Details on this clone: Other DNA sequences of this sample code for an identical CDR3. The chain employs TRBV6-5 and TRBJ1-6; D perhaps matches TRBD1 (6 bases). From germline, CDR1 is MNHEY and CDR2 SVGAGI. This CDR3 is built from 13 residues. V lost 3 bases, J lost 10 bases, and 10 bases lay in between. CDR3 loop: CASSYRGSSPLHF. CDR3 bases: TGTGCCAGCAGTTATAGGGGGAGCTCACCCCTCCACTTT.

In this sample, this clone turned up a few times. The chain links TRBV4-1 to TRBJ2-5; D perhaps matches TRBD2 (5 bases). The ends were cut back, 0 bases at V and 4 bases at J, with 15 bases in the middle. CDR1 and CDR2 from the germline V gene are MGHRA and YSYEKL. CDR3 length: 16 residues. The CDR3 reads CASSQDLTGNGETQYF. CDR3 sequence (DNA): TGCGCCAGCAGCCAAGATCTTACGGGGAACGGAGAGACCCAGTACTTC.

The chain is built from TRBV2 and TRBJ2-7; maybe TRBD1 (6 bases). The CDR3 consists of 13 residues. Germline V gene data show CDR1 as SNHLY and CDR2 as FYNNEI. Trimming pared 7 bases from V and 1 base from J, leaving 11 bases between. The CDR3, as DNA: TGTGCCAGCATAGGCAGGGGTTCCTACGAGCAGTACTTC. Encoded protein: CASIGRGSYEQYF.

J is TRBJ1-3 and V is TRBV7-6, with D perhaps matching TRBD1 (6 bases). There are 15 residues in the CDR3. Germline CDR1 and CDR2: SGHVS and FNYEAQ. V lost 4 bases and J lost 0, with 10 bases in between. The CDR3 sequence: CASSSGQSSGNTIYF. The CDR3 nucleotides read TGTGCCAGCAGCTCCGGACAGAGCTCTGGAAACACCATATATTTT.

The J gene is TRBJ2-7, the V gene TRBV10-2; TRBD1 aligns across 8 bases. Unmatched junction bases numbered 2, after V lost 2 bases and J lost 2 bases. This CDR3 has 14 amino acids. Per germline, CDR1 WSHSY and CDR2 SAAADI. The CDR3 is CASSEPDRAYEQYF. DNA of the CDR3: TGCGCCAGCAGTGAGCCGGACAGGGCCTACGAGCAGTACTTC.

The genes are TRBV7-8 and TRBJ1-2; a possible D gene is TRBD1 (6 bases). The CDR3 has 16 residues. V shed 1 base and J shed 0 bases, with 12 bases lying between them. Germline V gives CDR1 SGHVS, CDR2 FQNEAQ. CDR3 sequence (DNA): TGTGCCAGCAGCTTAGGGGAGGGGGGGCCTAACTATGGCTACACCTTC. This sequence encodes CASSLGEGGPNYGYTF.

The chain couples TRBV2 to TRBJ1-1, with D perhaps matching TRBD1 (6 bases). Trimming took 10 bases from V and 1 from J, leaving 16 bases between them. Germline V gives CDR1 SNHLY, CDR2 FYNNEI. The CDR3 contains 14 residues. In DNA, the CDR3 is TGTGCCAACTCAAAACAGGGTCAGAACACTGAAGCTTTCTTT. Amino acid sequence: CANSKQGQNTEAFF.

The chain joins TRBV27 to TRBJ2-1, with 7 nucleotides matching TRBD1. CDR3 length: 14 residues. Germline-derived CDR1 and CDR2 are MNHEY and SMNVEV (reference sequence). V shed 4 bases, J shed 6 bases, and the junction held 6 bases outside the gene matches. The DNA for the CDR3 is TGTGCCAGCAGTTCTCCGGGACAGTTCAATGAGCAGTTCTTC. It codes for CASSSPGQFNEQFF.

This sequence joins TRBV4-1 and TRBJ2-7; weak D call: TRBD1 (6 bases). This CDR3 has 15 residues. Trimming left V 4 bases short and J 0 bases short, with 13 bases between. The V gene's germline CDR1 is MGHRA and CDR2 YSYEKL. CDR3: CASSPSGTSSYEQYF. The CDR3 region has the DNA TGCGCCAGCAGCCCATCCGGGACATCCTCCTACGAGCAGTACTTC.

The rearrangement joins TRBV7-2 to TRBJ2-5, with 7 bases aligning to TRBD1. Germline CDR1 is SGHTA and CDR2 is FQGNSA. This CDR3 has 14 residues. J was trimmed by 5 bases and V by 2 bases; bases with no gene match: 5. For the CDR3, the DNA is TGTGCCAGCAGCTTAAGGGGGCGCGGGGAGACCCAGTACTTC. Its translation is CASSLRGRGETQYF. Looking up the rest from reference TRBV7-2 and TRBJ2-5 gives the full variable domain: GAGVSQSPSNKVTEKGKDVELRCDPISGHTALYWYRQSLGQGLEFLIYFQGNSAPDKSGLPSDRFSAERTGGSVSTLTIQRTQQEDSAVYLCASSLRGRGETQYFGPGTRLLVL.

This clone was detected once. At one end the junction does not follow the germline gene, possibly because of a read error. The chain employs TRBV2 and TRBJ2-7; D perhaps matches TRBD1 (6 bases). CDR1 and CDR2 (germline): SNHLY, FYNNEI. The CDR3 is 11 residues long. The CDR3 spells CASSGTLPHRF. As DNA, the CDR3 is TGTGCCAGCAGCGGGACACTTCCCCACCGCTTC.

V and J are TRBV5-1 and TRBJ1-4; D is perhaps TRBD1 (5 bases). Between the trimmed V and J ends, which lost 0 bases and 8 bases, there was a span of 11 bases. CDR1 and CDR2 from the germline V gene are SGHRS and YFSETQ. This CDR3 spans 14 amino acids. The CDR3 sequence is CASSLGQGYEKLFF. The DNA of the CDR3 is TGCGCCAGCAGCTTGGGCCAGGGTTACGAAAAACTGTTTTTT. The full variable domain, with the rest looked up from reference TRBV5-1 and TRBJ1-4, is KAGVTQTPRYLIKTRGQQVTLSCSPISGHRSVSWYQQTPGQGLQFLFEYFSETQRNKGNFPGRFSGRQFSNSRSEMNVSTLELGDSALYLCASSLGQGYEKLFFGSGTQLSVL.

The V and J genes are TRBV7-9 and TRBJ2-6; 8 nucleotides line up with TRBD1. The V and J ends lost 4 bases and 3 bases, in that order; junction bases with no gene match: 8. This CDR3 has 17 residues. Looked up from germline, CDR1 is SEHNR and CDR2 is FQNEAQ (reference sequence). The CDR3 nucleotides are TGTGCCAGCAGCTCGGGACAGGCCACGCGTGGGGCCAACGTCCTGACTTTC. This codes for CASSSGQATRGANVLTF.

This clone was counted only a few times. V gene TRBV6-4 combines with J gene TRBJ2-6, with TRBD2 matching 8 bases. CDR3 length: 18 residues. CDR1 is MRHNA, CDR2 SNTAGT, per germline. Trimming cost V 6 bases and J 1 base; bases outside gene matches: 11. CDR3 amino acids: CASSASGLGLSGANVLTF. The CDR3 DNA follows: TGTGCCAGCAGCGCTTCGGGACTAGGTTTATCTGGGGCCAACGTCCTGACTTTC.

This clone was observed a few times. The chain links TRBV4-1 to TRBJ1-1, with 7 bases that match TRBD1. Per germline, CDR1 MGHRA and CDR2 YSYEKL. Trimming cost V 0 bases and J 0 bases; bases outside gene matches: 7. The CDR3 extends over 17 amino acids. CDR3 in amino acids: CASSQEGRGAMNTEAFF. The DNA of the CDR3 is TGCGCCAGCAGCCAAGAAGGCAGGGGGGCCATGAACACTGAAGCTTTCTTT.

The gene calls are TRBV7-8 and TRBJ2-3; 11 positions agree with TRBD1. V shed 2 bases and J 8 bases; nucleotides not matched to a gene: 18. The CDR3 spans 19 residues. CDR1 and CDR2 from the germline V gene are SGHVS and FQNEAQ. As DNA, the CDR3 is TGTGCCAGCAGCTTAATGCCCCGGGACAGGGGGACTATAGGAGGTACGCAGTATTTT. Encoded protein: CASSLMPRDRGTIGGTQYF.

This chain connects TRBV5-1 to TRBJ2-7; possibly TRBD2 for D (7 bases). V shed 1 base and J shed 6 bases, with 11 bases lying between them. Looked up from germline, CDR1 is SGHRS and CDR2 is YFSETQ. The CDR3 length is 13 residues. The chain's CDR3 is CASSLWGGLEQYF. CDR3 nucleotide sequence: TGCGCCAGCAGCTTGTGGGGGGGCCTCGAGCAGTACTTC.

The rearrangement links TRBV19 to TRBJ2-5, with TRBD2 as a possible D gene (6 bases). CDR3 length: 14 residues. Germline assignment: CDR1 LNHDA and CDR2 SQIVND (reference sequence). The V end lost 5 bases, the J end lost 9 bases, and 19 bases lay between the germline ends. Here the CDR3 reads CASSPGTVPGAQYF. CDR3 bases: TGTGCCAGTAGTCCCGGGACGGTTCCGGGGGCCCAGTACTTC.

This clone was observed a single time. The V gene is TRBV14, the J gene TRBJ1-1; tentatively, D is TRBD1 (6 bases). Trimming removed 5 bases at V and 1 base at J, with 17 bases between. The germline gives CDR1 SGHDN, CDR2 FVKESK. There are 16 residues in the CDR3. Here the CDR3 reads CASSRGMQGRNTEAFF. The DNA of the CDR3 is TGTGCCAGCAGCAGGGGAATGCAGGGGCGGAACACTGAAGCTTTCTTT.